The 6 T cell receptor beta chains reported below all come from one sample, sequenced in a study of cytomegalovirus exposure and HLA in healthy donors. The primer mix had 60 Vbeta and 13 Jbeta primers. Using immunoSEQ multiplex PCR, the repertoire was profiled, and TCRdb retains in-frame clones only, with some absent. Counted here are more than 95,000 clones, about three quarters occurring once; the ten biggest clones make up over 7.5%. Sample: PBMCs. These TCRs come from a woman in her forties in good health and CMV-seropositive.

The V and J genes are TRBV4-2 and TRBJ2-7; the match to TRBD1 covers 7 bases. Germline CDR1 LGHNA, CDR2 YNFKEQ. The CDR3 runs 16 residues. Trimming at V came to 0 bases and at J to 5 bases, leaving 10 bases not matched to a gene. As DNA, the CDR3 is TGTGCCAGCAGCCAAGATGGGGGACAGCGGTACCACGAGCAGTACTTC. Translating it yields CASSQDGGQRYHEQYF.

CDR3 amino acids: CASSGTTTITGANVLTF. CDR3 nucleotide sequence: TGCGCCAGCAGCGGAACTACCACAATTACTGGGGCCAACGTCCTGACTTTC. This rearrangement joins TRBV5-1 to TRBJ2-6; no clear D. This CDR3 spans 17 amino acids. Trimming stripped 4 bases from V and 2 bases from J, with 16 bases between. Germline loops: CDR1 SGHRS, CDR2 YFSETQ.

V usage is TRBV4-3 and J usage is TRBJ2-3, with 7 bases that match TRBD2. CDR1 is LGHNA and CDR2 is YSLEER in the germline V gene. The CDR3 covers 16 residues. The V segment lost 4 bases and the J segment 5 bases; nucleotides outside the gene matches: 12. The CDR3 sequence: CASSPRLSGEGDTQYF. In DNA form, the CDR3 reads TGCGCCAGCAGCCCCCGACTCAGCGGGGAGGGAGATACGCAGTATTTT.

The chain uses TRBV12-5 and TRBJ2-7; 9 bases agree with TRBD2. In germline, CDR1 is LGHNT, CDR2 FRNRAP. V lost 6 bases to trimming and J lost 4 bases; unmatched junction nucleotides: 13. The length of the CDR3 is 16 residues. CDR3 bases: TGTGCTAGTGGCCCTAAGGTAGCGGGAGTTAAGTACGAGCAGTACTTC. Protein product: CASGPKVAGVKYEQYF.

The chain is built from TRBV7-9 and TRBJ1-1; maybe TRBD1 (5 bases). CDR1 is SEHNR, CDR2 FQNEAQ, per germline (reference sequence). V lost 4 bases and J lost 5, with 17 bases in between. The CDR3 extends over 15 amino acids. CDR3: CASSSGRGGLTEAFF. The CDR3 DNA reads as TGTGCCAGCAGCTCAGGACGCGGGGGTTTGACTGAAGCTTTCTTT.

The DNA of the CDR3 is TGTGCCAGCAGGACAGGGGGCGCCGGGGAGCTGTTTTTT. Translation: CASRTGGAGELFF. The J gene is TRBJ2-2, the V gene TRBV11-2; 10 bases are a match to TRBD1. CDR1 and CDR2 from the germline V gene are SGHAT and FQNNGV. With V trimmed by 6 bases and J by 6 bases, 1 base remained unmatched. The CDR3 is 13 amino acids.